The 21 T cell receptor beta chains in this list originate from one sample, sequenced in a study of siplizumab effects on memory and regulatory T cells. The repertoire was sequenced with immunoSEQ multiplex PCR; TCRdb's copy has only in-frame clones and lacks some. The sample holds 95,000 to 100,000 clones, 80% to 95% seen once. The sequenced material came from non-Treg CD4+ T cells sorted from blood. The receptors were sampled from a human donor in good health.

The chain is built from TRBV30 and TRBJ1-5; 9 bases match TRBD1. This CDR3 has 16 amino acids. CDR1 is GTSNPN and CDR2 is SVGIG in the germline V gene (reference sequence). Germline trimming cut 3 bases from V and 4 bases from J; bases unmatched to any gene: 10. The CDR3 DNA is TGTGCCTGGAGCAAGGAAGTGGGACAGGGAAATCAGCCCCAGCATTTT. Amino acids: CAWSKEVGQGNQPQHF.

The chain carries TRBV21-1 and TRBJ2-1; the table's D call of TRBD2 was not tested on the DNA. TRBV21-1 is listed as a pseudogene. There are 16 residues in the CDR3. The CDR3 reads CASSALKGASENEQFF. The CDR3 region has the DNA TGTGCCAGCAGCGCTCTAAAAGGGGCTAGCGAGAATGAGCAGTTCTTC.

With regard to this clone: Within the sample, other DNA sequences also encode this same CDR3. The genes are TRBV6-1 and TRBJ2-7, with TRBD1 matching over 7 bases. Losses at the gene ends were 6 bases for V and 1 base for J; bases not matched to a gene: 9. Per the germline V gene, CDR1 is MNHNS and CDR2 is SASEGT. The CDR3 consists of 15 residues. The chain's CDR3 is CASRKLQGSSYEQYF. CDR3 coding DNA: TGTGCCAGCAGAAAACTACAGGGGTCATCCTACGAGCAGTACTTC.

The chain uses TRBV30 and TRBJ2-3, with 11 nucleotides matching TRBD2. Germline-derived CDR1 and CDR2 are GTSNPN and SVGIG (reference sequence). The trim removed 1 base at V and 3 bases at J, leaving 6 bases unmatched. CDR3 length: 16 amino acids. CDR3 amino acids: CAWSGASGRRTDTQYF. The CDR3, as DNA: TGTGCCTGGAGTGGGGCTAGCGGGAGGAGGACAGATACGCAGTATTTT.

The table lists this clone with a few counts. The chain uses TRBV5-1 and TRBJ1-1; D may be TRBD1 (5 bases). CDR1 SGHRS and CDR2 YFSETQ come from the germline V gene. V was pared by 0 bases and J by 4 bases, with 10 bases between. The CDR3 runs 14 residues. The CDR3 is CASSLGLGGTEAFF. DNA of the CDR3: TGCGCCAGCAGCTTGGGCCTCGGGGGCACTGAAGCTTTCTTT.

Only a few counts were recorded for this clone. The chain employs TRBV28 and TRBJ2-1; 9 bases agree with TRBD1. Germline V gene sequence: CDR1 MDHEN, CDR2 SYDVKM. This CDR3 is 16 amino acids long. V lost 6 bases, J lost 1 base, and 7 bases stayed unmatched. CDR3 residues: CASRLMTGGSYNEQFF. The CDR3 nucleotides are TGTGCCAGCAGGCTTATGACAGGGGGGTCCTACAATGAGCAGTTCTTC.

The CDR3 is CASSDSGRPSGAQYF. CDR3 nucleotides: TGTGCCAGCAGCGATAGCGGGAGGCCCTCCGGGGCGCAGTATTTT. V is TRBV9 and J is TRBJ2-3; 10 bases are a match to TRBD2. The CDR3 sequence is 15 residues long. The V gene end was trimmed by 3 bases and the J gene end by 10 bases; junction bases not matched to a gene: 11. CDR1 SGDLS and CDR2 YYNGEE come from the germline V gene.

This rearrangement joins TRBV7-9 to TRBJ2-1; the D call may be TRBD1 or TRBD2 (5 bases each). From germline, CDR1 is SEHNR and CDR2 FQNEAQ (reference sequence). Trimming removed 10 bases from V and 5 bases from J, with 15 bases in between. The CDR3 has 13 residues. CDR3 region: CANHRDHHNEQFF. The CDR3 DNA is TGTGCCAACCACCGGGACCATCACAATGAGCAGTTCTTC.

The V call is TRBV5-1, the J call TRBJ2-7; D might be TRBD1 or TRBD2, each matching 5 bases. Germline V CDR1 and CDR2: SGHRS, YFSETQ. The V and J ends lost 4 bases and 3 bases respectively, with 17 bases between them. The length of the CDR3 is 15 residues. CDR3 DNA sequence: TGCGCCAGCAGCCTATCTGGGGACCTCAACTACGAGCAGTACTTC. Its translation is CASSLSGDLNYEQYF. Together with reference TRBV5-1 and TRBJ2-7, the CDR3 gives the full variable domain: KAGVTQTPRYLIKTRGQQVTLSCSPISGHRSVSWYQQTPGQGLQFLFEYFSETQRNKGNFPGRFSGRQFSNSRSEMNVSTLELGDSALYLCASSLSGDLNYEQYFGPGTRLTVT.

The chain joins TRBV6-5 to TRBJ2-1; 9 bases fit TRBD2. CDR3 length: 14 residues. Germline loops: CDR1 MNHEY, CDR2 SVGAGI. Germline trimming cut 2 bases from V and 6 bases from J; bases unmatched to any gene: 2. The chain's CDR3 is CASSYRGRANEQFF. CDR3 nucleotides: TGTGCCAGCAGTTACCGCGGGAGGGCCAATGAGCAGTTCTTC.

V is TRBV11-3 and J is TRBJ2-2; 7 bases map to TRBD2. Trimming cost V 5 bases and J 3 bases; bases outside gene matches: 12. The CDR3 is 17 amino acids. Germline V gene sequence: CDR1 SGHNT, CDR2 YENEEA. The CDR3 nucleotides read TGTGCCAGCAGCATGAGCAGAGGACTAGTCGACACCGGGGAGCTGTTTTTT. It codes for CASSMSRGLVDTGELFF.

The chain is built from TRBV14 and TRBJ2-4; 9 nucleotides align to TRBD1. The CDR3 sequence is 16 residues long. With V trimmed by 4 bases and J by 13 bases, 17 bases remained unmatched. From germline, CDR1 is SGHDN and CDR2 FVKESK. The CDR3 nucleotides read TGTGCCAGCAGCCGTAATTCCGGGACAGGGTACATGAGGCAGTACTTC. Translating it yields CASSRNSGTGYMRQYF. The full variable domain, its missing parts supplied by reference TRBV14 and TRBJ2-4, is EAGVTQFPSHSVIEKGQTVTLRCDPISGHDNLYWYRRVMGKEIKFLLHFVKESKQDESGMPNNRFLAERTGGTYSTLKVQPAELEDSGVYFCASSRNSGTGYMRQYFGAGTRLSVL.

V gene TRBV28 combines with J gene TRBJ1-2, with 9 nucleotides matching TRBD1. CDR1 MDHEN and CDR2 SYDVKM come from the germline V gene. The V gene end was trimmed by 7 bases and the J gene end by 1 base; junction bases not matched to a gene: 7. The CDR3 has 15 amino acids. The CDR3 coding sequence is TGTGCCAGCACCATGGGGGGACAGGGTAACTATGGCTACACCTTC. As protein: CASTMGGQGNYGYTF.

The rearrangement links TRBV4-1 to TRBJ1-1, with D maybe TRBD1 (5 bases). The germline gives CDR1 MGHRA, CDR2 YSYEKL. V was trimmed by 0 bases and J by 0 bases, leaving 14 bases between them. This CDR3 spans 17 amino acids. CDR3 in amino acids: CASSQDVVGGMNTEAFF. The CDR3 region has the DNA TGCGCCAGCAGCCAAGATGTGGTTGGGGGGATGAACACTGAAGCTTTCTTT.

The V call is TRBV7-2, the J call TRBJ1-3; D gene uncertain. V dropped 5 bases and J dropped 0 bases, with 17 bases sitting between them. The CDR3 is made up of 17 amino acids. The germline gives CDR1 SGHTA, CDR2 FQGNSA. Here the CDR3 DNA reads TGTGCCAGCAGCCTCCGGCCCCCCTTAAACTCTGGAAACACCATATATTTT. Translated, it gives CASSLRPPLNSGNTIYF.

This clone was detected once. V gene TRBV19 combines with J gene TRBJ2-2; no firm D call. The CDR3 runs to 13 residues. The germline gives CDR1 LNHDA, CDR2 SQIVND (reference sequence). Trimming left V 0 bases short and J 3 bases short, with 2 bases between. Here the CDR3 DNA reads TGTGCCAGTAGTATAGACTACACCGGGGAGCTGTTTTTT. It is translated as CASSIDYTGELFF.

This chain connects TRBV27 to TRBJ2-1; a possible D gene is TRBD1 (6 bases). V lost 5 bases, J lost 0 bases, and 8 bases lay in between. The CDR3 loop spans 14 amino acids. The germline gives CDR1 MNHEY, CDR2 SMNVEV (reference sequence). The CDR3 nucleotides read TGTGCCAGCAGTCAAGGGGGCTCCTACAATGAGCAGTTCTTC. Protein: CASSQGGSYNEQFF.

The chain has TRBV20-1 and TRBJ2-1, with D unclear. This CDR3 is built from 11 residues. The V end lost 6 bases, the J end lost 8 bases, and 11 bases lay between the germline ends. Germline CDR1 and CDR2: DFQATT and SNEGSKA (reference sequence). Here the CDR3 reads CSAAPRDEQFF. For the CDR3, the DNA is TGCAGTGCCGCGCCTAGGGATGAGCAGTTCTTC.

DNA of the CDR3: TGTGCCAGCAGCCCAGCCGGGCCCCGCTTCCAAGAGACCCAGTACTTC. Translation: CASSPAGPRFQETQYF. The V call is TRBV11-3, the J call TRBJ2-5; D is unclear. The CDR3 loop spans 16 amino acids. Germline-derived CDR1 and CDR2 are SGHNT and YENEEA. V lost 5 bases to trimming and J lost 1 base, with 17 bases between them. The entire variable domain, with the rest obtained from reference TRBV11-3 and TRBJ2-5, is as follows: EAGVVQSPRYKIIEKKQPVAFWCNPISGHNTLYWYLQNLGQGPELLIRYENEEAVDDSQLPKDRFSAERLKGVDSTLKIQPAELGDSAVYLCASSPAGPRFQETQYFGPGTRLLVL.

This clone was recorded once. The chain couples TRBV5-1 to TRBJ1-5; D is possibly TRBD1 (5 bases). V dropped 4 bases and J dropped 10 bases, with 15 bases sitting between them. This CDR3 spans 13 amino acids. Per the germline V gene, CDR1 is SGHRS and CDR2 is YFSETQ. The CDR3 region has the DNA TGCGCCAGCAGCCGGGACTTGAGCCAACCCCAGCATTTT. Residues: CASSRDLSQPQHF.

The chain couples TRBV7-3 to TRBJ2-3; 10 bases align to TRBD2. Germline values: CDR1 SGHTA, CDR2 FQGTGA. This CDR3 has 16 amino acids. V was pared by 5 bases and J by 0 bases, with 5 bases of the junction left unmatched. The CDR3 nucleotides read TGTGCCAGCAGCCTAAGTAGCGGGAGGAGCACAGATACGCAGTATTTT. Protein sequence: CASSLSSGRSTDTQYF.